This T cell receptor (beta chain) stems from a study of shared clonotypes between healthy human individuals. The overall study: Donor composition was a couple of women and a few men, aged 18 to 49.

Sequencing was at deep level. Only in-frame clones appear in the TCRdb table, and some are missing; sequencing was by immunoSEQ multiplex PCR. The data contain about 2.4 million clones, 80% to 95% of them singletons. In the case of this clone: Its matching antigen is unknown.

Germline CDR1 reads SEHNR; CDR2 reads FQNEAQ (reference sequence). Trimming took 0 bases from V and 4 from J, leaving 5 bases between them. There are 13 residues in the CDR3. Study-wide findings and caveats: Rarefaction indicated that sorted-subset sequencing remained incomplete although depth was large.

The origin of this receptor is a man between 18 and 35 years old in good health. Some clones in this sample may be carry-over from other donors' samples. This sequence joins TRBV7-9 and TRBJ2-3; no clear D. The sequencing sample was made of naive CD4+ T cells from PBMCs. The subset was: CD45RA+ positively selected. The CDR3 DNA reads as TGTGCCAGCAGCTTAGCTGGGTCAGATACGCAGTATTTT. Encoded protein: CASSLAGSDTQYF.